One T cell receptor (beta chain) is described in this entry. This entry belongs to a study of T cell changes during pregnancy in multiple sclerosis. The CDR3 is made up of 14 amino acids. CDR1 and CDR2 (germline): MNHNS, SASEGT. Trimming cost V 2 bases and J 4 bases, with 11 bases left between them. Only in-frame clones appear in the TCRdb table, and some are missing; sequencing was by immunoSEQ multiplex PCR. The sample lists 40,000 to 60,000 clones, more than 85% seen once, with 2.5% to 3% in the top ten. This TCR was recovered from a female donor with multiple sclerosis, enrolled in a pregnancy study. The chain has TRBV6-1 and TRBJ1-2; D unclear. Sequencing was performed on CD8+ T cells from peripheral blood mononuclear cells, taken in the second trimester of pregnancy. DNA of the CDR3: TGTGCCAGCAGTGAACGATCGGGGTTCTATGGCTACACCTTC. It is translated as CASSERSGFYGYTF.